The present TCR beta chain was sequenced within a study of blood T cells in healthy people across ages (dated by TCRdb to the mid-2010s). In the study overall: In model experiments, template switching captured roughly one uniquely barcoded TCR beta cDNA molecule for every two T cells. The study measured age-related changes in TCR beta repertoire diversity using deep sequencing normalized with unique cDNA molecular identifiers. The donors were split into four age groups: young (average approximately 16 years), middle-aged (roughly 40), aged (62) and long-lived (about 74). To avoid experimental bias, donors of different ages were spread randomly across the sequencing lanes. Using the same blood draw, the study looked at two additional independent replicas of 1 million unique cDNA reads for two donors, one aged 18 to 30 and the other aged 80 or older.

Findings and caveats that apply to the study as a whole: Estimates of total diversity from one million sequenced T cells were regarded as lower bounds and underestimates. As age increased, observed TCR beta diversity per million T cells dropped in a roughly linear way, and a significant reduction was already evident by age 40. Compared with the aged group, the long-lived group had more naive CD4+ T cells, fewer expanded clones and increased TCR diversity, suggesting age selection. Because profiling used bulk unsorted PBMCs, naive and antigen-experienced compartments could not be compared conclusively. Observed TCR beta diversity correlated strongly with the percentage of naive T cells measured by flow cytometry. Because the CMV infection status of the donors was unknown, age-related changes in expanded clonotypes may potentially have been confounded.

Receptor libraries were prepared by 5' RACE. The data were produced on an Illumina HiSeq 2500. A second PCR of about 7 to 12 cycles was run with a J-beta primer mix and a sample-barcoded 5' primer. Each TCR beta cDNA molecule received a unique molecular identifier from a template-switch 5' adaptor carrying 12 random nucleotides. Each sample yielded at least 2.5 million CDR3-containing paired-end reads. First-strand cDNA synthesis was performed from all RNA using the Mint cDNA synthesis kit, with priming by a TRBC-specific oligonucleotide. Following uracil-DNA glycosylase treatment, a first 18-cycle PCR with universal primers M1SS and BC2_uni_R was performed on all cDNA. The authors processed their data as follows. For normalization, 1 million high-quality reads were randomly selected from each sample, with every read carrying a distinct molecular identifier. Reads sharing molecular identifiers were discarded rather than binned into consensus sequences. MiTCR, run with a Q25 quality threshold and the strictest error-elimination algorithm, handled CDR3 identification, clonotype clustering and error correction. A nonparametric unseen species model using Euler transformation provided a lower-bound estimate of total TCR beta diversity. In TCRdb, the public reads were trimmed at Q25 with fastp and aligned with MiXCR, with productive beta chains retained. CDR3 protein sequences are deduplicated, and each keeps its most common genes and DNA. The V and J calls, along with clone size, are taken from TCRdb and not from the paper's own processing. For this sample the table gives around 1.7 million distinct CDR3 sequences, of which roughly 30% were detected only once. Roughly 8% of the sample goes to the ten largest clones.

Per the germline V gene, WSHSY is the CDR1 and SAAADI is the CDR2. V and J are trimmed by 1 base and 4 bases, and the gene matches miss 5 bases of the junction. The CDR3, cysteine through phenylalanine, is 16 amino acids long. The DNA shown is the 48-base CDR3, in frame from base 1. Of note for this clonotype: Its cognate antigen has yet to be identified. Base qualities are not provided; no much larger clone lies one nucleotide away.

The 35 to 40 donors, aged about 6 to 95 years, were systemically healthy Caucasian individuals from Russia. Each donor gave 8 to 10 milliliters of peripheral blood, drawn into EDTA-treated Vacutainer tubes. Ficoll-Paque density-gradient centrifugation was used to isolate PBMCs, with at least 7 million obtained per sample. Total RNA, at least 5.5 micrograms per sample, was extracted from PBMCs with Trizol reagent. For every donor, an aliquot of PBMCs went through flow cytometry to measure the percentages of naive CD45RAhigh/CD27high T cells. The TCR comes from a woman aged 25 to 39 in good health. Rearrangement joined TRBV10-2 to TRBJ2-1; the central 9 bases match TRBD2. Sequencing used blood. The CDR3 protein is CASSEYSGSSYNEQFF. The base sequence is TGCGCCAGCAGTGAGTATAGCGGGAGCTCGTACAATGAGCAGTTCTTC.